One and the same sample provided the 31 T cell receptor beta chains below, sequenced in a study of beta chain features in type 1 diabetes. Expressed TCRB transcripts got sequenced, as all isolated RNA was reverse transcribed. The table came from immunoSEQ multiplex PCR; TCRdb's copy has only in-frame clones and leaves some out. Here the sample spans a few hundred thousand clones, approximately 11% being singletons. Sequencing was carried out using naive CD4+ T cells from blood. These receptors all stem from a woman in her twenties or thirties in good health.

CDR3 sequence (DNA): TGTGCCAGCAGCTGGGGACTAGCGGCGAACACCGGGGAGCTGTTTTTT. It is translated as CASSWGLAANTGELFF. This rearrangement joins TRBV7-2 to TRBJ2-2, with 11 bases that match TRBD2. The germline CDR1 and CDR2 sequences are SGHTA and FQGNSA. This CDR3 has 16 amino acids. V lost 4 bases to trimming and J lost 0 bases; unmatched junction nucleotides: 1.

J is TRBJ2-3 and V is TRBV5-1; TRBD1 aligns across 8 bases. With 5 bases clipped from V and 2 bases from J, the junction kept 7 bases outside the gene matches. CDR1 and CDR2 (germline): SGHRS, YFSETQ. The CDR3 has 15 amino acids. For the CDR3, the DNA is TGCGCCAGCAGGGAGACAGGGGAGTCCACAGATACGCAGTATTTT. Translated: CASRETGESTDTQYF. Supplemented by reference TRBV5-1 and TRBJ2-3, the full variable domain reads KAGVTQTPRYLIKTRGQQVTLSCSPISGHRSVSWYQQTPGQGLQFLFEYFSETQRNKGNFPGRFSGRQFSNSRSEMNVSTLELGDSALYLCASRETGESTDTQYFGPGTRLTVL.

The chain links TRBV7-2 to TRBJ1-2, with a weak D call TRBD1 (5 bases). V was pared by 7 bases and J by 6 bases, with 15 bases between. Germline CDR1 and CDR2: SGHTA and FQGNSA. CDR3 length equals 13 residues. CDR3 sequence reads: CASNNQGLHGYTF. In DNA form, the CDR3 reads TGTGCCAGCAATAACCAGGGTTTGCATGGCTACACCTTC.

This clone was counted between two and nine times. The chain combines TRBV29-1 with TRBJ1-4; 9 bases align to TRBD1. CDR1 and CDR2 (germline): SQVTM, ANQGSEA. V lost 4 bases and J lost 6; bases outside the gene matches: 3. The CDR3 covers 13 residues. The CDR3 DNA is TGCAGCGTTGCGGACAGGGGACATGAAAAACTGTTTTTT. Translation gives CSVADRGHEKLFF.

The chain is built from TRBV11-3 and TRBJ2-1, with D possibly matching TRBD2 (5 bases). The CDR3 has 17 amino acids. The V and J ends lost 2 bases and 0 bases respectively, with 14 bases between them. CDR1 and CDR2 (germline): SGHNT, YENEEA. The CDR3 region is CASSLHGSGSSYNEQFF. Written as DNA, the CDR3 is TGTGCCAGCAGCTTACATGGTTCGGGGAGCTCCTACAATGAGCAGTTCTTC.

This chain uses TRBV19 with TRBJ2-1; 11 positions match TRBD2. The junction had 15 bases not matched to a gene; V was cut back by 6 bases and J by 5 bases. The CDR3 runs to 18 residues. CDR1 is LNHDA, CDR2 SQIVND, per germline (reference sequence). The CDR3 spells CASSPVLSGTSGNNEQFF. The CDR3 DNA reads TGTGCCAGTAGCCCGGTCCTCTCGGGGACTAGCGGAAACAATGAGCAGTTCTTC.

This clone was seen a few times. V usage is TRBV21-1 and J usage is TRBJ2-3; TRBD2 is the table's D call, not checked against the DNA. TRBV21-1 is noted as a pseudogene. CDR3 length: 20 amino acids. CDR3 region: CASSKEEGTSGGGPTDTQYF. The CDR3 bases are TGTGCCAGCAGCAAAGAAGAGGGGACTAGCGGGGGAGGCCCCACAGATACGCAGTATTTT.

CDR3 in amino acids: CASSADSQWEQFF. The CDR3 DNA sequence: TGTGCCAGTAGTGCGGATAGTCAATGGGAGCAGTTCTTC. The chain couples TRBV19 to TRBJ2-1; no reliable D call. Germline CDR1 and CDR2: LNHDA and SQIVND (reference sequence). The CDR3 covers 13 residues. The V end was cut by 5 bases, the J end by 10 bases, with 15 bases between.

The rearrangement uses TRBV9 and TRBJ1-1; no firm D call. V was cut by 0 bases and J by 1 base, with 13 bases left in between. The CDR3 length is 16 residues. Germline V gene data show CDR1 as SGDLS and CDR2 as YYNGEE. As DNA, the CDR3 is TGTGCCAGCAGCGTAGTCCCTCGAGTCGGGAACACTGAAGCTTTCTTT. Its translation is CASSVVPRVGNTEAFF.

The table lists this clone with a few counts. The V and J genes are TRBV11-2 and TRBJ2-3; 8 bases match TRBD1. V dropped 3 bases and J dropped 4; count of bases not matched to a gene: 6. CDR3 length: 15 amino acids. Germline CDR1 and CDR2: SGHAT and FQNNGV. The CDR3 here is CASSFQTGVSDTQYF. The CDR3 DNA is TGTGCCAGCAGCTTCCAGACAGGGGTGTCAGATACGCAGTATTTT.

This chain links TRBV7-9 with TRBJ1-4; D is unresolved. The germline gives CDR1 SEHNR, CDR2 FQNEAQ (reference sequence). Trimming removed 4 bases at V and 7 bases at J, with 19 bases between. CDR3 size: 16 residues. CDR3 sequence (DNA): TGTGCCAGCAGCTCCATCGGACCGACGGGATTTGAAAAACTGTTTTTT. Protein: CASSSIGPTGFEKLFF.

This clone was seen a handful of times. The CDR3 spells CASSLRVALPDTQYF. In DNA, the CDR3 is TGTGCCAGCAGCTTACGGGTAGCGCTCCCAGATACGCAGTATTTT. The chain joins TRBV13 to TRBJ2-3, with D perhaps TRBD2 (5 bases). The CDR3 totals 15 residues. V shed 2 bases and J shed 4 bases, with 13 bases lying between them. The germline V gene has CDR1 PRHDT and CDR2 FYEKMQ (reference sequence).

J is TRBJ2-7 and V is TRBV7-2; TRBD1 matches 9 bases. The CDR3 sequence is 15 residues long. Looked up from germline, CDR1 is SGHTA and CDR2 is FQGNSA. The J segment lost 0 bases and the V segment lost 4 bases, leaving 4 bases of the junction unmatched. CDR3 sequence (DNA): TGTGCCAGCAGCTCCGGGACAGGGCGCTCCTACGAGCAGTACTTC. Translating it yields CASSSGTGRSYEQYF.

The chain combines TRBV5-4 with TRBJ2-3; TRBD2 matches 11 bases. CDR1 is SGHNT and CDR2 is YYREEE in the germline V gene (reference sequence). Unmatched junction bases numbered 4, after V lost 0 bases and J lost 4 bases. The CDR3 covers 16 residues. DNA for the CDR3: TGTGCCAGCAGCTTGGGGGTTAGCGGGAGGGCAGATACGCAGTATTTT. Its protein is CASSLGVSGRADTQYF. Looking up the rest from reference TRBV5-4 and TRBJ2-3 gives the full variable domain: ETGVTQSPTHLIKTRGQQVTLRCSSQSGHNTVSWYQQALGQGPQFIFQYYREEENGRGNFPPRFSGLQFPNYSSELNVNALELDDSALYLCASSLGVSGRADTQYFGPGTRLTVL.

The chain is built from TRBV7-8 and TRBJ2-5, with 7 bases matching TRBD1. The V segment lost 4 bases and the J segment 6 bases; nucleotides outside the gene matches: 5. Germline V lookup: CDR1 SGHVS, CDR2 FQNEAQ. CDR3 length equals 13 residues. This chain's CDR3 is CASSSAGGKTQYF. CDR3 nucleotides: TGTGCCAGCAGCTCGGCAGGGGGAAAGACCCAGTACTTC.

The rearrangement links TRBV6-4 to TRBJ2-1; D is undetermined. Trimming took 4 bases from V and 9 from J, leaving 13 bases between them. Germline V gene lookup returns CDR1 MRHNA and CDR2 SNTAGT. The CDR3 is made up of 13 amino acids. Here the CDR3 reads CASSVASFSEQFF. The CDR3 bases are TGTGCCAGCAGTGTAGCCAGTTTTAGTGAGCAGTTCTTC.

The chain couples TRBV2 to TRBJ2-7, with TRBD1 matching over 7 bases. V dropped 9 bases and J dropped 1; count of bases not matched to a gene: 9. The V gene's germline CDR1 is SNHLY and CDR2 FYNNEI. The CDR3 has 14 amino acids. The CDR3 bases are TGTGCCAGAAGGGACAGTTCTGGATCCTACGAGCAGTACTTC. Translation: CARRDSSGSYEQYF. Complete variable domain (other parts from reference TRBV2 and TRBJ2-7): EPEVTQTPSHQVTQMGQEVILRCVPISNHLYFYWYRQILGQKVEFLVSFYNNEISEKSEIFDDQFSVERPDGSNFTLKIRSTKLEDSAMYFCARRDSSGSYEQYFGPGTRLTVT.

There are a few counts of this clone. This chain links TRBV5-1 with TRBJ2-5; 7 bases align to TRBD1. V was clipped by 4 bases and J by 3 bases; unmatched bases: 6. Germline V CDR1 and CDR2: SGHRS, YFSETQ. The CDR3 extends over 14 amino acids. The CDR3 DNA is TGCGCCAGCAGCAAAGACACAGGGGAAGAGACCCAGTACTTC. It yields the protein CASSKDTGEETQYF.

The chain couples TRBV28 to TRBJ1-1, with a weak D call TRBD1 (5 bases). V was shortened by 7 bases and J by 1 base, with 16 bases between the two germline ends. The CDR3 is 15 residues long. Germline CDR1 and CDR2: MDHEN and SYDVKM. The CDR3 DNA is TGTGCCAGCATAGGTACCAGGGCGCAGAACACTGAAGCTTTCTTT. This codes for CASIGTRAQNTEAFF.

This clone was seen only a few times. The chain joins TRBV11-1 to TRBJ2-7, with 8 bases matching TRBD2. Trimming removed 3 bases from V and 8 bases from J; junction bases left unmatched: 6. Germline V gene sequence: CDR1 SGHAT, CDR2 FQDESV (reference sequence). The CDR3 extends over 13 amino acids. For the CDR3, the DNA is TGTGCCAGCAGCTTTGAACCTAGCGGGCAGCAGTACTTC. This codes for CASSFEPSGQQYF.

This clone appeared a few times. The V call is TRBV29-1, the J call TRBJ2-7; 10 bases are shared with TRBD2. The junction had 6 bases not matched to a gene; V was cut back by 0 bases and J by 4 bases. The CDR3 totals 15 residues. The germline V gene has CDR1 SQVTM and CDR2 ANQGSEA. The CDR3 here is CSVEDLAAGGYEQYF. CDR3 in DNA: TGCAGCGTTGAAGATCTCGCAGCGGGAGGGTACGAGCAGTACTTC.

This clone has more than one count but fewer than ten. The chain is built from TRBV18 and TRBJ2-7, with TRBD1 matching 10 bases. V lost 4 bases, J lost 2 bases, and 5 bases stayed unmatched. The CDR3 is 15 amino acids. Germline V gene lookup returns CDR1 KGHSH and CDR2 LQKENI. The DNA of the CDR3 is TGTGCCAGCTCACAGCCGGGACAGGGGACCTACGAGCAGTACTTC. This translates into CASSQPGQGTYEQYF.

The chain combines TRBV7-6 with TRBJ2-1; tentatively, D is TRBD1 (5 bases). This CDR3 region has 12 residues. V was cut by 5 bases and J by 8 bases, with 10 bases left in between. The germline V gene encodes CDR1 SGHVS and CDR2 FNYEAQ. The chain's CDR3 is CASSPTVHEQFF. The CDR3 DNA reads TGTGCCAGCAGCCCGACAGTCCATGAGCAGTTCTTC.

This clone has a handful of counts. The CDR3 loop is CASSPPNRESTEAFF. Written as DNA, the CDR3 is TGTGCCAGCTCACCACCAAACAGGGAAAGCACTGAAGCTTTCTTT. This rearrangement joins TRBV18 to TRBJ1-1; possible D gene TRBD1, 6 bases. The CDR3 consists of 15 residues. Trimming removed 0 bases at V and 4 bases at J, with 12 bases between. The germline V gene encodes CDR1 KGHSH and CDR2 LQKENI.

The table lists this clone with a few counts. The chain joins TRBV14 to TRBJ2-1; 7 nucleotides agree with TRBD2. Per the germline V gene, CDR1 is SGHDN and CDR2 is FVKESK. Trimming cost V 1 base and J 6 bases; bases outside gene matches: 9. The CDR3 runs 16 residues. The CDR3 region has the DNA TGTGCCAGCAGCCAAGTAGGCGGGAGCATCGGCAATGAGCAGTTCTTC. This codes for CASSQVGGSIGNEQFF.

This clone has only a few counts. The rearrangement links TRBV7-9 to TRBJ2-1; TRBD2 matches at 9 bases. The CDR3 covers 16 residues. V dropped 1 base and J dropped 4; count of bases not matched to a gene: 5. Germline values: CDR1 SEHNR, CDR2 FQNEAQ (reference sequence). The DNA for the CDR3 is TGTGCCAGCAGCTTAGATGGGCTAGCGGGATACAATGAGCAGTTCTTC. Translating it yields CASSLDGLAGYNEQFF. The whole variable domain, filled in from reference TRBV7-9 and TRBJ2-1, reads DTGVSQNPRHKITKRGQNVTFRCDPISEHNRLYWYRQTLGQGPEFLTYFQNEAQLEKSRLLSDRFSAERPKGSFSTLEIQRTEQGDSAMYLCASSLDGLAGYNEQFFGPGTRLTVL.

This clone was seen a handful of times. The chain uses TRBV30 and TRBJ1-5, with D possibly being TRBD1 (5 bases). CDR1 is GTSNPN, CDR2 SVGIG, per germline (reference sequence). Trimming removed 2 bases from V and 2 bases from J, with 10 bases in between. CDR3 length: 14 residues. This CDR3 is CAWSPGGGNQPQHF. In DNA form, the CDR3 reads TGTGCCTGGAGTCCCGGGGGTGGCAATCAGCCCCAGCATTTT.

The V gene is TRBV11-2, the J gene TRBJ1-2, with 12 bases aligning to TRBD1. V lost 11 bases, J lost 9 bases, and 13 bases stayed unmatched. CDR1 SGHAT and CDR2 FQNNGV come from the germline V gene. The CDR3 runs to 14 residues. The CDR3, as DNA: TGTGCCGCGGGGACAGGGGGCAGCTCTGATCGCTACACCTTC. Its protein is CAAGTGGSSDRYTF.

V is TRBV28 and J is TRBJ2-3; 8 positions agree with TRBD2. The CDR3 consists of 14 residues. J gave up 5 bases and V 2 bases, and 3 bases lay outside the gene matches. Germline CDR1 MDHEN, CDR2 SYDVKM. The CDR3 loop reads CASSLAGGRDTQYF. The CDR3 coding sequence is TGTGCCAGCAGTTTAGCGGGAGGAAGAGATACGCAGTATTTT.

This clone was seen a few times. This chain connects TRBV18 to TRBJ2-2; D gene uncertain. The CDR3 length is 16 residues. V gave up 1 base and J gave up 0 bases, with 9 bases separating them. Germline V lookup: CDR1 KGHSH, CDR2 LQKENI. CDR3 residues: CASSPRTNTNTGELFF. CDR3 DNA sequence: TGTGCCAGCTCACCACGAACCAACACGAACACCGGGGAGCTGTTTTTT.

On this clone: At the DNA level, this CDR3 is encoded by other sequences in the same sample as well. The V and J genes are TRBV9 and TRBJ2-3; 12 bases align to TRBD2. The CDR3 is 15 residues long. The ends lost 0 bases at V and 4 bases at J; junction bases unmatched: 0. The germline V gene encodes CDR1 SGDLS and CDR2 YYNGEE. The CDR3: CASSVGLAGADTQYF. The CDR3 region has the DNA TGTGCCAGCAGCGTAGGACTAGCGGGAGCAGATACGCAGTATTTT. The full variable domain, rest sourced from reference TRBV9 and TRBJ2-3, is DSGVTQTPKHLITATGQRVTLRCSPRSGDLSVYWYQQSLDQGLQFLIQYYNGEERAKGNILERFSAQQFPDLHSELNLSSLELGDSALYFCASSVGLAGADTQYFGPGTRLTVL.